The entry below gives a single T cell receptor beta chain sequence along with its context. Some clones are missing from TCRdb's copy, which holds only in-frame ones; the method was immunoSEQ multiplex PCR. The repertoire holds about 72,000 clones, with 90% as singletons. The data belong to a study of T cell clones after liver transplantation. This CDR3 has 18 amino acids. V lost 5 bases and J lost 1; bases outside the gene matches: 9. Germline V lookup: CDR1 SGHRS, CDR2 YFSETQ. The V call is TRBV5-1, the J call TRBJ2-7; 16 nucleotides align to TRBD2. The sample was CD4+ T cells from blood, taken before liver transplant. This clonotype was sampled from a human donor who received a liver transplant. Here the CDR3 reads CASRAGLAGGPDSYEQYF. DNA of the CDR3: TGCGCCAGCAGAGCGGGACTAGCGGGAGGGCCCGATTCCTACGAGCAGTACTTC.